Shown below are 3 T cell receptor beta chains from a single sample sequenced in a study of human T cells and chemical hapten exposure. TCRdb recomputed calls from the RACE reads with MiXCR, one row per CDR3 protein. The sample holds fewer than 150,000 distinct CDR3 sequences, 12% to 15% seen once. Time point: patch test 1, 2 weeks after DPC sensitization. Treatment indicated: therapeutic diphenylcyclopropenone sensitization with weekly scalp DPC. This specimen consisted of whole blood, obtained in connection with sensitization to the hapten diphenylcyclopropenone (DPC). These receptors originate from a man younger than 30 with alopecia areata. Some clones in this sample may be carry-over from other donors' samples.

This chain joins TRBV28 and TRBJ2-1; no definite D call. The CDR3 contains 11 residues. V was trimmed by 2 bases and J by 7 bases, leaving 3 bases between them. Per germline, CDR1 MDHEN and CDR2 SYDVKM. This chain's CDR3 is CASSLINEQFF. In DNA, the CDR3 is TGTGCCAGCAGTTTAATAAATGAGCAGTTCTTC.

This clonotype was recorded at least ten times. The J gene is TRBJ2-1, the V gene TRBV11-2, with unresolved D. The CDR3 runs 13 residues. In germline, CDR1 is SGHAT, CDR2 FQNNGV. Trimming took 0 bases from V and 7 from J, leaving 7 bases between them. CDR3 DNA sequence: TGTGCCAGCAGCTTAGATCAGGCAAATGAGCAGTTCTTC. This sequence encodes CASSLDQANEQFF.

This clonotype has ten or more counts. The V call is TRBV28, the J call TRBJ1-1, with D tentatively TRBD1 (6 bases). The germline V and J ends were trimmed by 10 bases and 8 bases, with 23 bases remaining between them. CDR1 and CDR2 from the germline V gene are MDHEN and SYDVKM. This CDR3 is built from 14 residues. CDR3 coding DNA: TGTGCCACCTCAGGTCCGGGACACCGGCCAGAAGCTTTCTTT. Translation: CATSGPGHRPEAFF.